The entry that follows covers one T cell receptor beta chain sequence. A junction end diverges from the germline sequence, so it may reflect a read error. This specimen comes from a study of blood T cell repertoires in COVID-19. Overall study: The study drew acute and convalescent COVID-19 samples from the United States, Italy and Spain.

This CDR3 contains 17 residues. The germline V gene has CDR1 SGDLS and CDR2 YYNGEE. Clones were read by immunoSEQ multiplex PCR, and TCRdb kept only the in-frame ones, dropping some. There are approximately 180,000 clones in the sample; over 65% occur only once, and about 18% lies in the top ten. The chain is built from TRBV9 and TRBJ2-1; TRBD2 matches 9 bases. Sequencing was done on a sample of peripheral blood. The source of this sequence is a person aged 65 to 85 with COVID-19, enrolled during active disease. The CDR3 region is CASSLQGAGGPYSEQFF. CDR3 nucleotides: TGTGCCAGCAGCCTACAGGGTGCGGGAGGGCCTTACAGTGAGCAGTTCTTC. The complete variable domain, with remaining parts taken from reference TRBV9 and TRBJ2-1, reads DSGVTQTPKHLITATGQRVTLRCSPRSGDLSVYWYQQSLDQGLQFLIQYYNGEERAKGNILERFSAQQFPDLHSELNLSSLELGDSALYFCASSLQGAGGPYSEQFFGPGTRLTVL.